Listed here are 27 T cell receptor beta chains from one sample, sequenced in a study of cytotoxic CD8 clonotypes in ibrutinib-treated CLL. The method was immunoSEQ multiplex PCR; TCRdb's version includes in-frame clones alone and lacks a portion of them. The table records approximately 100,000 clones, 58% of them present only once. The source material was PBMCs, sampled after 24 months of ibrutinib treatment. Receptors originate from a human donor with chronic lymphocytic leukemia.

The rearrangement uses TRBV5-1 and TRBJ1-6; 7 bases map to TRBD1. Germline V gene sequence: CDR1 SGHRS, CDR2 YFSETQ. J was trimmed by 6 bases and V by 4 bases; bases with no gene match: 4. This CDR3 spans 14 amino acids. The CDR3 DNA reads TGCGCCAGCAGCCCGGGACAGTTTAATTCACCCCTCCACTTT. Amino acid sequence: CASSPGQFNSPLHF.

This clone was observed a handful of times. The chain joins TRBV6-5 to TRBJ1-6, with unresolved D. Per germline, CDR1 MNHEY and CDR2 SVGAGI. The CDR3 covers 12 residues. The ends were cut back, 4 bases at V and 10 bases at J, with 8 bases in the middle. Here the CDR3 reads CASSSPGSPLHF. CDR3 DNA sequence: TGTGCCAGCAGTTCGCCGGGGTCACCCCTCCACTTT.

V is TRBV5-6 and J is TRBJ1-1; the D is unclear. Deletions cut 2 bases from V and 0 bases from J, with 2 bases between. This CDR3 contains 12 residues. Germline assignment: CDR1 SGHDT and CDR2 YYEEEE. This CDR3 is CASSLVNTEAFF. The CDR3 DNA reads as TGTGCCAGCAGCTTAGTGAACACTGAAGCTTTCTTT.

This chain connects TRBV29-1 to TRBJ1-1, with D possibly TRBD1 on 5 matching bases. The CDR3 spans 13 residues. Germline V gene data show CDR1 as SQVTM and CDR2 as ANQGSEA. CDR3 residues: CLVYRISNTEAFF. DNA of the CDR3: TGCCTCGTGTACAGGATTTCGAACACTGAAGCTTTCTTT.

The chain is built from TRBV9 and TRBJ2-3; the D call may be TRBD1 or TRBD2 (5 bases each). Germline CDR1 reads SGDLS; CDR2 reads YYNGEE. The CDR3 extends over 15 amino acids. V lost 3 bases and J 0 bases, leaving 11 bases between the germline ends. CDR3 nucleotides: TGTGCCAGCAGCGGGGGGACGGTGAGCACAGATACGCAGTATTTT. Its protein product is CASSGGTVSTDTQYF.

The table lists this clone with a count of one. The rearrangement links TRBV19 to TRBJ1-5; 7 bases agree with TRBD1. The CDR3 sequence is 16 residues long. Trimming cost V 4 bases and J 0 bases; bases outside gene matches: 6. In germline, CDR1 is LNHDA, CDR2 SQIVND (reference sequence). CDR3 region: CASSTTGWDSNQPQHF. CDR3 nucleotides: TGTGCCAGTAGTACGACAGGGTGGGATAGCAATCAGCCCCAGCATTTT.

The CDR3 loop reads CASRETGKNSPLHF. The CDR3, as DNA: TGTGCCAGCAGGGAGACAGGGAAAAATTCACCCCTCCACTTT. This rearrangement joins TRBV6-5 to TRBJ1-6; TRBD1 aligns across 7 bases. Germline V gene lookup returns CDR1 MNHEY and CDR2 SVGAGI. V lost 6 bases, J lost 7 bases, and 6 bases stayed unmatched. CDR3 length: 14 amino acids.

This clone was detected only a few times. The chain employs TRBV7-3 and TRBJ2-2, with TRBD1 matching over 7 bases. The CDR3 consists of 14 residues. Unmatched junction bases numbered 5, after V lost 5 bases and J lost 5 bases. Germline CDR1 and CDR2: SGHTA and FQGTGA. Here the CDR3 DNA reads TGTGCCAGCAGCGCCACAGGGGATACCGGGGAGCTGTTTTTT. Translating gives CASSATGDTGELFF.

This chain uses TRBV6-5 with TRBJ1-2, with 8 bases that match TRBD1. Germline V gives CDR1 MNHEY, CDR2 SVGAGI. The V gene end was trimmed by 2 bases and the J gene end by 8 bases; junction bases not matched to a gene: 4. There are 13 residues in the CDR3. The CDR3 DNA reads TGTGCCAGCAGTTACCACAGGGGGGAAGGCTACACCTTC. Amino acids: CASSYHRGEGYTF.

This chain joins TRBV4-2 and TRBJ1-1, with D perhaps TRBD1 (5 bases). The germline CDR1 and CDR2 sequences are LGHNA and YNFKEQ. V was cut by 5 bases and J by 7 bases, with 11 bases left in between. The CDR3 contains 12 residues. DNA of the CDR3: TGTGCCAGCAGCTACCGGACACTTGAAGCTTTCTTT. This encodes CASSYRTLEAFF.

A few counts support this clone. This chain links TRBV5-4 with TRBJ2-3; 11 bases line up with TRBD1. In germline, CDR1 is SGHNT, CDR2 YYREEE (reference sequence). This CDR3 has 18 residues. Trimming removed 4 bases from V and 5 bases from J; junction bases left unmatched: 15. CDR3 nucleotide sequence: TGTGCCAGCAGCCGAGGCGAGGACAGGGGGCTCGTGGGAGATACGCAGTATTTT. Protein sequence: CASSRGEDRGLVGDTQYF. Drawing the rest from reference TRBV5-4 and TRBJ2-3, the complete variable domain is ETGVTQSPTHLIKTRGQQVTLRCSSQSGHNTVSWYQQALGQGPQFIFQYYREEENGRGNFPPRFSGLQFPNYSSELNVNALELDDSALYLCASSRGEDRGLVGDTQYFGPGTRLTVL.

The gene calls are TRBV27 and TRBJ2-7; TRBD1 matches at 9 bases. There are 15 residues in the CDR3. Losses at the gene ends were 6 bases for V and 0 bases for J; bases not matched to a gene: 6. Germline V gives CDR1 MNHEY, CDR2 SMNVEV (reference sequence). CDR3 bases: TGTGCCAGCAGGGACAGGGGCCTCAGCTCCTACGAGCAGTACTTC. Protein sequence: CASRDRGLSSYEQYF.

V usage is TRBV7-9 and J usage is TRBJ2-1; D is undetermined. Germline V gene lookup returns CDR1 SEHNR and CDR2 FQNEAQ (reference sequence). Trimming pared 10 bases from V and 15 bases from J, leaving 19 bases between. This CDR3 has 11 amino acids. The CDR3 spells CATEGPGVGFF. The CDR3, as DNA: TGTGCCACAGAAGGACCGGGCGTTGGGTTCTTC.

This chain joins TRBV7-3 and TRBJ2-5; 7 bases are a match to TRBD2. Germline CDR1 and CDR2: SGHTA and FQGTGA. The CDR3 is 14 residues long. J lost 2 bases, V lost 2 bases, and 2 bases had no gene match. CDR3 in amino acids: CASSLSGGQETQYF. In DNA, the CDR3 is TGTGCCAGCAGCTTATCGGGAGGTCAAGAGACCCAGTACTTC.

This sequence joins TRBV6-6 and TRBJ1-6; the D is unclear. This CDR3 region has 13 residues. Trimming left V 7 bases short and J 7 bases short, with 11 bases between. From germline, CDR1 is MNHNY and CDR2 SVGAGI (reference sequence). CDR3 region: CASTDNQNSPLHF. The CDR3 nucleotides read TGTGCCAGCACCGACAATCAGAATTCACCCCTCCACTTT.

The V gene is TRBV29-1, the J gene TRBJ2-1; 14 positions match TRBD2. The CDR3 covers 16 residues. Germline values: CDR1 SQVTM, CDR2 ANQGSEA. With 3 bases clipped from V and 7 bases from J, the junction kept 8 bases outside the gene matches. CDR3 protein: CSVDATSGGARNEQFF. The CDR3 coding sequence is TGCAGCGTTGACGCGACTAGCGGGGGGGCGAGGAATGAGCAGTTCTTC.

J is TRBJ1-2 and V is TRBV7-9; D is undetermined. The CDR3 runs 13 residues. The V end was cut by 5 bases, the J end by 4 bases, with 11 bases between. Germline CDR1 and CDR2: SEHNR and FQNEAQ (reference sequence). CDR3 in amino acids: CASSPEVTYGYTF. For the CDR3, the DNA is TGTGCCAGCAGCCCAGAGGTTACCTATGGCTACACCTTC.

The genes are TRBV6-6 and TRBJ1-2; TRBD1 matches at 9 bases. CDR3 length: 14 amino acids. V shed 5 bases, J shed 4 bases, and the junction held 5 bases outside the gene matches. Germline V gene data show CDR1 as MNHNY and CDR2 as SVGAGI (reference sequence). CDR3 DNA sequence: TGTGCCAGCAGTCCACAGGGGGCTTTCTATGGCTACACCTTC. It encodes CASSPQGAFYGYTF.

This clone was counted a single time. CDR3 sequence: CAWSKGTSGGVGNEQFF. In DNA, the CDR3 is TGTGCCTGGAGCAAAGGGACTAGCGGGGGGGTTGGCAATGAGCAGTTCTTC. The genes are TRBV30 and TRBJ2-1; 16 nucleotides line up with TRBD2. The CDR3 contains 17 residues. CDR1 and CDR2 (germline): GTSNPN, SVGIG (reference sequence). Losses at the gene ends were 3 bases for V and 6 bases for J; bases not matched to a gene: 8.

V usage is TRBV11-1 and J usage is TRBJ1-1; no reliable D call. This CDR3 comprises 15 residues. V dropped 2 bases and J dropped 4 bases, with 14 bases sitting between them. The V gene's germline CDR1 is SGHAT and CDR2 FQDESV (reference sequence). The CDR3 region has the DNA TGTGCCAGCAGCTTAACGGGCACACTGAGCACTGAAGCTTTCTTT. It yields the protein CASSLTGTLSTEAFF.

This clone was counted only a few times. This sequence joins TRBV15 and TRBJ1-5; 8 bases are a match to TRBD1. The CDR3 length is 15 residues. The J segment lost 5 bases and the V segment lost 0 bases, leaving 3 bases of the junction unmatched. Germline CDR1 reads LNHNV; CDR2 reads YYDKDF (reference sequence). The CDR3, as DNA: TGTGCCACCAGCAGAGATGGACAGGGTCATCAGCCCCAGCATTTT. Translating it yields CATSRDGQGHQPQHF.

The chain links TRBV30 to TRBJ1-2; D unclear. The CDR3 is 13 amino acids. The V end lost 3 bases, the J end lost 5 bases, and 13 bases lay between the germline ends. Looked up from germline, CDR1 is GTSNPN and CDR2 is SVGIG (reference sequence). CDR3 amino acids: CAWSPIGQYGYTF. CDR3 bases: TGTGCCTGGAGCCCTATTGGGCAGTATGGCTACACCTTC.

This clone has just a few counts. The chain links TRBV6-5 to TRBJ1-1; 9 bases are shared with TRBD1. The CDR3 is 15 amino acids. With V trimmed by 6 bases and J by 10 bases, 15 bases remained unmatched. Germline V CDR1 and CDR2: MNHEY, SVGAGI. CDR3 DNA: TGTGCCAGCAGCAAAGGGCCCTGGACAGGGGACGGAGCTTTCTTT. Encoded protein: CASSKGPWTGDGAFF.

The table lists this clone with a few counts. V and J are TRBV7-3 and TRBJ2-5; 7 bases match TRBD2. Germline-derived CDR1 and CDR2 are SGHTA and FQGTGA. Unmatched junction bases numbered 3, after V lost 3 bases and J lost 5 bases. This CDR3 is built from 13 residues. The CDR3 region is CASSFGLGETQYF. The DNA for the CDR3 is TGTGCCAGCAGCTTCGGACTAGGGGAGACCCAGTACTTC.

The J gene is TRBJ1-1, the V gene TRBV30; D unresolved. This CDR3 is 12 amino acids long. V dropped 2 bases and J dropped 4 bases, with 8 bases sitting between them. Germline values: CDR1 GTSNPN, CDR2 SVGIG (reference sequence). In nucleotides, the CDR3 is TGTGCCTGGAGTATGGGTTCCACTGAAGCTTTCTTT. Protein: CAWSMGSTEAFF.

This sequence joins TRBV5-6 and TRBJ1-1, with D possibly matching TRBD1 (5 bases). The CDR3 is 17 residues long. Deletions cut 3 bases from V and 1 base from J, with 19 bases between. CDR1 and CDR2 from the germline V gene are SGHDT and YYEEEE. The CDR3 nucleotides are TGTGCCAGCAGCTACATTCGGGGCCTGGATGGGAACACTGAAGCTTTCTTT. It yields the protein CASSYIRGLDGNTEAFF.

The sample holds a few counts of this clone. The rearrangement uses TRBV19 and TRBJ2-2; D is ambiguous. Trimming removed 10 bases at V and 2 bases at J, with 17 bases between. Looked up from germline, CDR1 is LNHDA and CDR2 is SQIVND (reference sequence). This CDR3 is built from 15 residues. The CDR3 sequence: CATESSQQNTGELFF. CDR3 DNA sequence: TGTGCCACCGAGTCGAGTCAGCAAAACACCGGGGAGCTGTTTTTT.